A selection of T cell receptor beta chains follows, all from one sample in a study of blood T cell repertoires in COVID-19. Generated by immunoSEQ multiplex PCR, the TCRdb table keeps only in-frame clones and is missing some. This sample has 150,000 or so clones, with around 67% found just once. Sequencing was carried out using peripheral blood. Receptors were obtained from a woman of 80 years or more with acute or convalescent COVID-19. Each CDR3 is given with its conserved first and last residue. The D gene is left open where the match is weak. Where a row states a size, it is once, few, many or the class of an expanded clone; other rows omit it.

d_call	clone_size	v_call	j_call	cdr3_nt	cdr3_aa
TRBD2	-	TRBV30	TRBJ2-5	TGTGCCTGGAGTCCTAGCGGGAGGGCCTTCACGGCGACCCAGTACTTC	CAWSPSGRAFTATQYF
TRBD1	few	TRBV19	TRBJ2-1	TGTGCCAGTAGAGAGACAGGGGGCATTAAGAATGAGCAGTTCTTC	CASRETGGIKNEQFF
TRBD2	once	TRBV19	TRBJ2-7	TGTGCCAGTAGTGTACTAGCGGGAGAAGGCGAGCAGTACTTC	CASSVLAGEGEQYF
-	-	TRBV25-1	TRBJ2-5	TGTGCCAGCAGAGGCAGGGGGGATCAAGAGACCCAGTACTTC	CASRGRGDQETQYF
TRBD1	once	TRBV6-5	TRBJ1-4	TGTGCCAGCAGGGACAGGGAGACTAATGAAAAACTGTTTTTT	CASRDRETNEKLFF
-	-	TRBV19	TRBJ2-1	TGTGCCAGTAGTATTGGGCGCAATGAGCAGTTCTTC	CASSIGRNEQFF
-	-	TRBV18	TRBJ2-7	TGTGCCAGCTCACCAGGGGGACAAGCCTCTATTGAGCAGTACTTC	CASSPGGQASIEQYF
-	-	TRBV7-2	TRBJ1-1	TGTGCCAGCAGCTTAGACGGGTCGAACACTGAAGCTTTCTTT	CASSLDGSNTEAFF
TRBD1	-	TRBV3-1/TRBV3-2	TRBJ2-7	TGTGCCAGCAGCCAAGAGATGGGACAGATTTCCTACGAGCAGTACTTC	CASSQEMGQISYEQYF
-	-	TRBV10-1	TRBJ1-2	TGCGCCAGCAGTGAAGATAGGACGGGAGGCAACTATGGCTACACCTTC	CASSEDRTGGNYGYTF
-	-	TRBV29-1	TRBJ2-1	TGCAGCGTTCGTTTGAGTGTGGGCAACTACAATGAGCAGTTCTTC	CSVRLSVGNYNEQFF
TRBD1	few	TRBV9	TRBJ1-6	TGTGCCAGCAGCGAGGGGGGACAGTTGAGGACACCCCTCCACTTT	CASSEGGQLRTPLHF
TRBD2	-	TRBV27	TRBJ2-5	TGTGCCAGCAACCCCACTGGGCCCACGGGGGGGACCCAGTACTTC	CASNPTGPTGGTQYF
-	-	TRBV10-3	TRBJ1-6	TGTGCCATCAGCACACACCACCGGAGGACCGATGTTTATAATTCACCCCTCCACTTT	CAISTHHRRTDVYNSPLHF
TRBD1	once	TRBV28	TRBJ2-7	TGTGCCAGCAGTTTATATCCCGGGACAGGGATCTACGAGCAGTACTTC	CASSLYPGTGIYEQYF
TRBD1	few	TRBV18	TRBJ2-3	TGTGCCAGCTCCCGGGACAGGGGCGGGGATACGCAGTATTTT	CASSRDRGGDTQYF
TRBD2	-	TRBV9	TRBJ2-3	TGTGCCAGCAGCCAACCGGGACTAGCCCTCACAGATACGCAGTATTTT	CASSQPGLALTDTQYF
TRBD1	-	TRBV19	TRBJ1-1	TGTGCCAGTAGTATCAGGGGGTTTGGAGGAACTGAAGCTTTCTTT	CASSIRGFGGTEAFF
-	once	TRBV5-5	TRBJ1-4	TGTGCCAGCAGGCGGGCAACTAATGAAAAACTGTTTTTT	CASRRATNEKLFF
TRBD1	few	TRBV10-3	TRBJ2-7	TGTGCCATCAGGAACACTACCGGGACAGGGGACTACGAGCAGTACTTC	CAIRNTTGTGDYEQYF
-	-	TRBV11-2	TRBJ2-7	TGTGCCAGCAGCTTAGATTCCCCGTGGGGGGTGTACTTC	CASSLDSPWGVYF
-	-	TRBV5-1	TRBJ1-1	TGCGCCAGCAGCTTCACAAACACGAACACTGAAGCTTTCTTT	CASSFTNTNTEAFF
TRBD2	-	TRBV6-1	TRBJ2-3	TGTGCCAGCAGTGAAGGACTATGGGGCGGGAGCCCAGATACGCAGTATTTT	CASSEGLWGGSPDTQYF
-	-	TRBV6-2/TRBV6-3	TRBJ2-1	TGTGCCAGCAGCACCCGACTAGTGGGCACACATGAGCAGTTCTTC	CASSTRLVGTHEQFF